This TCR beta chain was profiled in a study of blood T cell repertoires in COVID-19. At the level of the study: Sites in the United States, Italy and Spain provided acute and convalescent COVID-19 samples. Sample material is recorded as cDNA or gDNA derived from T cells, B-cell-depleted T cells, or PBMCs.

The V end was cut by 4 bases, the J end by 2 bases, with 8 bases between. This CDR3 comprises 13 residues. Here immunoSEQ multiplex PCR was the method, and the copy in TCRdb shows in-frame clones only, minus some. The profile shows approximately 53,000 clones, more than 70% of them singletons. This rearrangement joins TRBV12-3 or TRBV12-4 to TRBJ1-2, with D unclear. The source is a human donor in a cohort sampled during active COVID-19. The sequenced sample was peripheral blood. The CDR3 bases are TGTGCCAGCAGTTGGTCGGGGAACTATGGCTACACCTTC. Translated: CASSWSGNYGYTF.